Here is one TCR beta chain with its context. Its antigen remains unknown. Losses at the gene ends were 7 bases for V and 7 bases for J; bases not matched to a gene: 5. The germline gives CDR1 SEHNR, CDR2 FQNEAQ (reference sequence). This CDR3 has 14 residues. This specimen belongs to a study of cytomegalovirus exposure and HLA in healthy donors. Overall study findings and caveats: Associated with cytomegalovirus, according to the listing, were around 160 TCR beta chains.

The PCR had 60 Vbeta and 13 Jbeta primers. Data came from immunoSEQ multiplex PCR; TCRdb stores just in-frame clones and leaves some out. The listing contains more than 130,000 clones. The source of this sequence is a man aged 40-49 years in good health and CMV-seronegative. The sequenced sample was PBMCs. This sequence joins TRBV7-9 and TRBJ2-1; TRBD1 aligns across 12 bases. CDR3 DNA sequence: TGTGCCAGCACGGGACAGGGGGCGCGGAATGAGCAGTTCTTC. The encoded protein is CASTGQGARNEQFF.